The 9 T cell receptor beta chains below were found in one sample sequenced in a study of cytomegalovirus exposure and HLA in healthy donors. The PCR was carried out with 60 Vbeta primers and 13 Jbeta primers. Repertoires were generated with immunoSEQ multiplex PCR, while TCRdb's copy carries only in-frame clones and drops some. The data show more than 200,000 clones, 82% seen once. Sequencing was carried out using PBMCs. These receptors originate from a man aged 35-49 years in good health and CMV-seropositive.

This clone was seen only a few times. This chain uses TRBV30 with TRBJ2-1, with D tentatively TRBD2 (6 bases). CDR1 is GTSNPN and CDR2 is SVGIG in the germline V gene (reference sequence). The CDR3 runs to 12 residues. V was clipped by 8 bases and J by 8 bases, with 16 bases between them. The CDR3 is CAMNRERDEQFF. CDR3 in DNA: TGTGCCATGAACCGGGAGAGGGATGAGCAGTTCTTC.

The chain employs TRBV7-8 and TRBJ2-1; a weak D match, TRBD2 (6 bases). This CDR3 is 15 amino acids long. Trimming pared 4 bases from V and 6 bases from J, leaving 16 bases between. Germline V gene lookup returns CDR1 SGHVS and CDR2 FQNEAQ. The CDR3 nucleotides read TGTGCCAGCAGCTCACTTGCCCTTAGCGGCAATGAGCAGTTCTTC. Its translation is CASSSLALSGNEQFF.

The CDR3 protein is CASSSRPPSSGRRGETQYF. CDR3 bases: TGTGCCAGCAGTTCCCGGCCCCCATCTAGCGGGAGACGGGGAGAGACCCAGTACTTC. This chain links TRBV27 with TRBJ2-5; 10 bases map to TRBD2. The germline CDR1 and CDR2 sequences are MNHEY and SMNVEV (reference sequence). The CDR3 consists of 19 residues. The V gene end was trimmed by 4 bases and the J gene end by 4 bases; junction bases not matched to a gene: 18.

The chain has TRBV27 and TRBJ2-1; D might be TRBD2 (5 bases). The V gene lost 5 bases and the J gene lost 2 bases, with 22 bases spanning the gap. CDR1 and CDR2 (germline): MNHEY, SMNVEV (reference sequence). CDR3 size: 18 residues. As DNA, the CDR3 is TGTGCCAGCAGTCCCCGGCCCCCCAGCGTCGGGACCTACAATGAGCAGTTCTTC. It translates to CASSPRPPSVGTYNEQFF.

The chain couples TRBV7-8 to TRBJ2-2, with D tentatively TRBD1 (6 bases). The length of the CDR3 is 15 residues. V gave up 7 bases and J gave up 1 base, with 13 bases separating them. The V gene's germline CDR1 is SGHVS and CDR2 FQNEAQ. DNA of the CDR3: TGTGCCAGCACCCAGGGGCAGCTGAACACCGGGGAGCTGTTTTTT. Translated, it gives CASTQGQLNTGELFF.

This clone has a single count. The chain is built from TRBV18 and TRBJ1-4, with a tentative D call TRBD1 (6 bases). CDR3 length: 12 residues. The germline CDR1 and CDR2 sequences are KGHSH and LQKENI. V was cut by 3 bases and J by 7 bases, with 6 bases left in between. The CDR3 bases are TGTGCCAGCTCACCGGGGGCTGAAAAACTGTTTTTT. Translation gives CASSPGAEKLFF.

The V and J genes are TRBV7-9 and TRBJ2-1, with D perhaps TRBD2 (5 bases). The CDR3 length is 15 residues. V was shortened by 3 bases and J by 7 bases, with 16 bases between the two germline ends. Germline lookup yields CDR1 SEHNR and CDR2 FQNEAQ (reference sequence). CDR3 nucleotides: TGTGCCAGCAGCTTCAGCGGTGGCGGGTCGAATGAGCAGTTCTTC. Translation: CASSFSGGGSNEQFF.

The chain joins TRBV5-4 to TRBJ1-1; the D gene is possibly TRBD1 (5 bases). CDR1 and CDR2 from the germline V gene are SGHNT and YYREEE (reference sequence). V was cut by 0 bases and J by 2 bases, with 8 bases left in between. The CDR3 has 14 amino acids. CDR3 region: CASSLDRTNTEAFF. The CDR3, as DNA: TGTGCCAGCAGCTTGGACAGGACAAACACTGAAGCTTTCTTT.

This rearrangement joins TRBV19 to TRBJ2-7, with TRBD2 identical over 7 bases. The CDR3 totals 12 residues. Germline V CDR1 and CDR2: LNHDA, SQIVND (reference sequence). The V and J ends lost 10 bases and 7 bases, in that order; junction bases with no gene match: 10. CDR3 DNA: TGTGCCACCCCCCAAAGGGGAGGGGAGCAGTACGTC. It yields the protein CATPQRGGEQYV.